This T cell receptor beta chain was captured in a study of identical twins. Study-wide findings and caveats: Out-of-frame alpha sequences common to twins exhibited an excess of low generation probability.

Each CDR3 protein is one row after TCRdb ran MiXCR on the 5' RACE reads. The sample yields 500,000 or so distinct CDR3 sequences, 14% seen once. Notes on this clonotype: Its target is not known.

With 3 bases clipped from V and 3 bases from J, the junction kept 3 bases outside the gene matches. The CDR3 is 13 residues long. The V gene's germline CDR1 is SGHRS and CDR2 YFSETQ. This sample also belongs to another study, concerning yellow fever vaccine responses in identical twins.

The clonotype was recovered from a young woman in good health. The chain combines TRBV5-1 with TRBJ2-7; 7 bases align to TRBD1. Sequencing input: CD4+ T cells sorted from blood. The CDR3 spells CASSSDRLYEQYF. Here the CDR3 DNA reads TGCGCCAGCAGCTCGGACAGGCTCTACGAGCAGTACTTC.